Following are 11 T cell receptor beta chains from one sample sequenced in a study of monozygotic twins with inflammatory bowel disease. Using the 5' RACE reads, TCRdb records one entry per CDR3 protein without DNA. Recorded here are approximately 100,000 distinct CDR3 sequences; the top ten clones represent 12%. Material: blood. The receptor set was obtained from a human donor with ulcerative colitis or Crohn's disease, or a healthy co-twin of an affected twin (not recorded which).

This chain uses TRBV5-4 with TRBJ1-4. The CDR3 is made up of 15 amino acids. Germline CDR1 reads SGHNT; CDR2 reads YYREEE (reference sequence). CDR3 sequence: CASSRSGGVEEKLFF.

This chain links TRBV13 with TRBJ2-5; there is no DNA to check the TCRdb D call of TRBD2. The CDR3 has 18 amino acids. The germline CDR1 and CDR2 sequences are PRHDT and FYEKMQ (reference sequence). The CDR3 sequence is CASRPTSPLAGDVETQYF. Filled out from reference TRBV13 and TRBJ2-5, the complete variable domain reads AAGVIQSPRHLIKEKRETATLKCYPIPRHDTVYWYQQGPGQDPQFLISFYEKMQSDKGSIPDRFSAQQFSDYHSELNMSSLELGDSALYFCASRPTSPLAGDVETQYFGPGTRLLVL.

This chain joins TRBV7-9 and TRBJ2-1. This CDR3 is 13 amino acids long. Germline CDR1 is SEHNR and CDR2 is FQNEAQ (reference sequence). This CDR3 is CASRLAGYNEQFF.

V gene TRBV27 combines with J gene TRBJ2-3; as DNA is missing, the TRBD1 call by TCRdb cannot be tested. The CDR3 is made up of 16 amino acids. CDR1 is MNHEY and CDR2 is SMNVEV in the germline V gene (reference sequence). CDR3 residues: CASTPGSGGFGDTQYF.

This chain connects TRBV4-2 to TRBJ2-2; checking the TCRdb D call of TRBD1 is not possible without DNA. The CDR3 loop spans 16 amino acids. Germline-derived CDR1 and CDR2 are LGHNA and YNFKEQ. The CDR3 loop reads CASSRETGVGTGELFF.

The chain joins TRBV5-1 to TRBJ2-1; TCRdb's D call of TRBD2 is untestable without DNA. Germline V lookup: CDR1 SGHRS, CDR2 YFSETQ. The CDR3 has 15 residues. CDR3 in amino acids: CASRMGLAGDNEQFF.

The gene calls are TRBV5-1 and TRBJ2-3; no DNA is available, so the TRBD1 call from TCRdb remains unchecked. The CDR3 is made up of 12 amino acids. Germline lookup yields CDR1 SGHRS and CDR2 YFSETQ. The CDR3 region is CASSPQGDTQYF.

The CDR3 sequence: CAWSVEGQGRTYEQYF. The V and J genes are TRBV30 and TRBJ2-7; TCRdb designates TRBD1, a call that cannot be tested without DNA. This CDR3 has 16 amino acids. Germline values: CDR1 GTSNPN, CDR2 SVGIG (reference sequence). The entire variable domain, with the rest obtained from reference TRBV30 and TRBJ2-7, is as follows: SQTIHQWPATLVQPVGSPLSLECTVEGTSNPNLYWYRQAAGRGLQLLFYSVGIGQISSEVPQNLSASRPQDRQFILSSKKLLLSDSGFYLCAWSVEGQGRTYEQYFGPGTRLTVT.

The CDR3 loop reads CASSLGYTDEQFF. The genes are TRBV13 and TRBJ2-1. The CDR3 is 13 amino acids. Germline-derived CDR1 and CDR2 are PRHDT and FYEKMQ (reference sequence).

The chain uses TRBV28 and TRBJ2-1. The CDR3 covers 12 residues. Germline CDR1 reads MDHEN; CDR2 reads SYDVKM. The CDR3 loop reads CASSFTNNEQFF.

The chain uses TRBV2 and TRBJ2-3; TCRdb gives TRBD2 as the D gene, but with no DNA this cannot be confirmed. CDR1 and CDR2 from the germline V gene are SNHLY and FYNNEI. The CDR3 covers 14 residues. Here the CDR3 reads CASSEASEGDTQYF.